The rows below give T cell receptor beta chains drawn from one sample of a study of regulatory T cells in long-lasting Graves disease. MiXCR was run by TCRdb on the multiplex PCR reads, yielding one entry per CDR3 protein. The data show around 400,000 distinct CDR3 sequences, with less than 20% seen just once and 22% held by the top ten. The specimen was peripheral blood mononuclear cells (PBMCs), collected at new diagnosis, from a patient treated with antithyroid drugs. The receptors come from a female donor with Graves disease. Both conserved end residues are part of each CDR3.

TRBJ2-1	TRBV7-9	CASSGKRREEENYNEQFF
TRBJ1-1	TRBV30	CAWSLGGRGTEAFF
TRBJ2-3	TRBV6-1	CASRLGSGGASTDTQYF
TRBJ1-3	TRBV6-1	CASSEGTPLSQSYF
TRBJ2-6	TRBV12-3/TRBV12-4	CASSLGKLSGANVLTF
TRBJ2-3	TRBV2	CASAAGKSVDTQYF
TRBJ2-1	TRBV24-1	CATSDSGVNEQFF
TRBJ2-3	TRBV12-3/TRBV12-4	CASSPPPVF
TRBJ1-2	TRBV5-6	CASSFTGTPPYGYTF
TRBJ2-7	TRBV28	CASSGGTGPYEQYF
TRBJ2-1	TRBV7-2	CASSSPPGTSGSPDNEQFF
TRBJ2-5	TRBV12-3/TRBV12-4	CASTLGGGKTQYF
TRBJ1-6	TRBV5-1	CASSLEGPDNSPLHF
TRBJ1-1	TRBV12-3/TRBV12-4	CASSGGAGNTEAFF
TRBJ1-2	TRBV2	CASRGTGTEGYGYTF
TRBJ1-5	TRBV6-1	CASSWRGGKVKPQHF
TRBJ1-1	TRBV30	CASRAGSRETEAFF
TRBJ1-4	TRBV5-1	CASSLTQTAGGEKLFF
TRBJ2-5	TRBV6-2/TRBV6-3	CASGVLSGTQYF
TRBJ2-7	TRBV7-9	CASSAIGTAYEQYF
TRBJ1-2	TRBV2	CASRYGGGYGYTF
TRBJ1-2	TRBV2	CASRERRTGGMDYTF
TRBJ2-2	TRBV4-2	CASSQDIGGGNTGELFF
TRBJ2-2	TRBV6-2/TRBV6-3	CASSYSTTRIAGELFF